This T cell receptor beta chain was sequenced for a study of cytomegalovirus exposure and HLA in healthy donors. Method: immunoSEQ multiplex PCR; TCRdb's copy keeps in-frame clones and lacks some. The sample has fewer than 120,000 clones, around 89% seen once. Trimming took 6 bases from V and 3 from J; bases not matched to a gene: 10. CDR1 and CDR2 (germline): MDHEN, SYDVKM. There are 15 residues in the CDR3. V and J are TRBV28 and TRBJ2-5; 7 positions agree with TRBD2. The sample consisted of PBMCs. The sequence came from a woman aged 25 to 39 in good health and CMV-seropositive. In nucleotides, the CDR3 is TGTGCCAGCAGCGAGAGGCGCGGGGGAGAAGAGACCCAGTACTTC. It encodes CASSERRGGEETQYF. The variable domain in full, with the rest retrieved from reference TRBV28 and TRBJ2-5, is DVKVTQSSRYLVKRTGEKVFLECVQDMDHENMFWYRQDPGLGLRLIYFSYDVKMKEKGDIPEGYSVSREKKERFSLILESASTNQTSMYLCASSERRGGEETQYFGPGTRLLVL.